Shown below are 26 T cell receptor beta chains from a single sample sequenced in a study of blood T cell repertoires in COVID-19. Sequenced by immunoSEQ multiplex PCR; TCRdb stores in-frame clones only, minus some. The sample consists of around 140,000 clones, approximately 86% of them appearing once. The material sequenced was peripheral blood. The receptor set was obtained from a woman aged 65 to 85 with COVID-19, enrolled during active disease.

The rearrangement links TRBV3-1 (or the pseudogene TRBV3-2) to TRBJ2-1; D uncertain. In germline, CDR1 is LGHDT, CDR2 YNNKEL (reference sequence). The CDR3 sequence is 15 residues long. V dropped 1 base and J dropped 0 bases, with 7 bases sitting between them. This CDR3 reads CASSQAPGSYNEQFF. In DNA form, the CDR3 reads TGTGCCAGCAGCCAAGCCCCAGGCTCCTACAATGAGCAGTTCTTC.

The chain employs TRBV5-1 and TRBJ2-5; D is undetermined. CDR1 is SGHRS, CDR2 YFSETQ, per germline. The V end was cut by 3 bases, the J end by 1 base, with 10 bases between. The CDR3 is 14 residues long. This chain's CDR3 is CASSSTFPQETQYF. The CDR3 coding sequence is TGCGCCAGCAGCTCGACATTCCCCCAAGAGACCCAGTACTTC. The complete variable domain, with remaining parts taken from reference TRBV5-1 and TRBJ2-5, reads KAGVTQTPRYLIKTRGQQVTLSCSPISGHRSVSWYQQTPGQGLQFLFEYFSETQRNKGNFPGRFSGRQFSNSRSEMNVSTLELGDSALYLCASSSTFPQETQYFGPGTRLLVL.

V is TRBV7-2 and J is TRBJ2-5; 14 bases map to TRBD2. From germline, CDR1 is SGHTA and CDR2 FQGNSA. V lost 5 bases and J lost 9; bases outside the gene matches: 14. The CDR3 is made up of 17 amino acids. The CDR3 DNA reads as TGTGCCAGCAGCCGCAAAGGACTAGCGGGGGGCCTCACGGCCCAGTACTTC. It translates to CASSRKGLAGGLTAQYF.

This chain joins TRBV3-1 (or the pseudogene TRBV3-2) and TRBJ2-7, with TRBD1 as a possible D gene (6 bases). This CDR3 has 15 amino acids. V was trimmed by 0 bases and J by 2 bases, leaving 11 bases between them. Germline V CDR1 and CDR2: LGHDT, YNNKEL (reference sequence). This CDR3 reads CASSQDWQGPYEQYF. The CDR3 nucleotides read TGTGCCAGCAGCCAAGATTGGCAGGGGCCCTACGAGCAGTACTTC.

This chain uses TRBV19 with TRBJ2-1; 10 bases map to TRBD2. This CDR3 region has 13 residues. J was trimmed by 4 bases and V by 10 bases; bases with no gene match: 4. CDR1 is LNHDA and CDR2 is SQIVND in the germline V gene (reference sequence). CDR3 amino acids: CATRAGGYNEQFF. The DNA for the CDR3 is TGTGCCACCAGAGCGGGGGGGTACAATGAGCAGTTCTTC.

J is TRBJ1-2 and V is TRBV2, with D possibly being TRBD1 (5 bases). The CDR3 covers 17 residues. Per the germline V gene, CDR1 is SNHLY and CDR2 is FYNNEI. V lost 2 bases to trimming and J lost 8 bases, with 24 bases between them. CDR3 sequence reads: CASSEFGRRSSRGGYTF. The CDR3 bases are TGTGCCAGCAGTGAATTTGGCAGGAGGTCCTCACGGGGGGGCTACACCTTC.

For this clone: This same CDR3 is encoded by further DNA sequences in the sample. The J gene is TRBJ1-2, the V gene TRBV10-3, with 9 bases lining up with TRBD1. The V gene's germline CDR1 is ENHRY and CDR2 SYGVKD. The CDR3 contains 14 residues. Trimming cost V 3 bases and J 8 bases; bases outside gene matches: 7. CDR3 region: CAISDPGQGRGYTF. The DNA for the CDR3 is TGTGCCATCAGTGACCCGGGACAGGGTAGAGGCTACACCTTC.

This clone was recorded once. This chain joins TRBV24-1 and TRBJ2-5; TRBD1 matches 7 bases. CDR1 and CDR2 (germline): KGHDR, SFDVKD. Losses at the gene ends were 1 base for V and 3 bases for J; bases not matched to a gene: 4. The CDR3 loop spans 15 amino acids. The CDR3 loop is CATSDFGQDEETQYF. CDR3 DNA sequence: TGTGCCACCAGTGATTTCGGACAGGACGAAGAGACCCAGTACTTC.

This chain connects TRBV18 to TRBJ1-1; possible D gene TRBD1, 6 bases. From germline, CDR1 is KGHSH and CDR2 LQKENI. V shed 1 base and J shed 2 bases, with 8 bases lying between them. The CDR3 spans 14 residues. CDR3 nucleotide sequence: TGTGCCAGCTCACCACTGGACAGAAACACTGAAGCTTTCTTT. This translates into CASSPLDRNTEAFF.

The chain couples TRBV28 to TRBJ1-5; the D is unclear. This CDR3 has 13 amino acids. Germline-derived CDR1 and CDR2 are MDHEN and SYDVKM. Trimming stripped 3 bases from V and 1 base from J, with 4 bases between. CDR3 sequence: CASSFPSNQPQHF. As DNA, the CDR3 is TGTGCCAGCAGTTTTCCGAGCAATCAGCCCCAGCATTTT.

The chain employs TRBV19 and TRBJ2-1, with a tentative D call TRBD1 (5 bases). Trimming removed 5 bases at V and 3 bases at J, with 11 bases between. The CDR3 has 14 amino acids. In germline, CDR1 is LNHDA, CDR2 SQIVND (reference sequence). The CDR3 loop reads CASSQGALYNEQFF. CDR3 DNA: TGTGCCAGTAGTCAAGGGGCCCTCTACAATGAGCAGTTCTTC.

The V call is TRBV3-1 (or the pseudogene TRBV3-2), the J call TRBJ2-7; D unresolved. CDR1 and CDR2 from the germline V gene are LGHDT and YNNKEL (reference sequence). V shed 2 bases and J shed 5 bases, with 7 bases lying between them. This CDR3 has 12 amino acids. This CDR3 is CASSQLGDEQYF. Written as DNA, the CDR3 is TGTGCCAGCAGCCAATTGGGCGACGAGCAGTACTTC.

The CDR3: CSASVASGASDTQYF. The CDR3 DNA reads TGCAGTGCTAGTGTCGCTAGTGGGGCCTCAGATACGCAGTATTTT. The chain has TRBV20-1 and TRBJ2-3; possible D gene TRBD1, 5 bases. Trimming stripped 3 bases from V and 4 bases from J, with 17 bases between. Germline V gene data show CDR1 as DFQATT and CDR2 as SNEGSKA (reference sequence). This CDR3 has 15 amino acids.

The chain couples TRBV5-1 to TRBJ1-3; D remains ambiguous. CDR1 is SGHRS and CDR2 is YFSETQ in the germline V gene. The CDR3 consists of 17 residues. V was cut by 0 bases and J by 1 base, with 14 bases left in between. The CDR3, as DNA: TGCGCCAGCAGCTTGGATGCAGGTCCCATTTCTGGAAACACCATATATTTT. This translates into CASSLDAGPISGNTIYF.

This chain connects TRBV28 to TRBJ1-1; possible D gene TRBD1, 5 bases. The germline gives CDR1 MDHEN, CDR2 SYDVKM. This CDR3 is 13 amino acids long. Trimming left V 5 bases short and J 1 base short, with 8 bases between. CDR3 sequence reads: CASSTTGNTEAFF. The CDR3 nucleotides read TGTGCCAGCAGTACAACAGGGAACACTGAAGCTTTCTTT.

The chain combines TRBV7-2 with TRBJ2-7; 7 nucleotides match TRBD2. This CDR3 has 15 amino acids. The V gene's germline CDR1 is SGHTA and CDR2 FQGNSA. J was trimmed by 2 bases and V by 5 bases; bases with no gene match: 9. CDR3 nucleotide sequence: TGTGCCAGCAGCCTCCCTGGACTAGGAACCTACGAGCAGTACTTC. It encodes CASSLPGLGTYEQYF.

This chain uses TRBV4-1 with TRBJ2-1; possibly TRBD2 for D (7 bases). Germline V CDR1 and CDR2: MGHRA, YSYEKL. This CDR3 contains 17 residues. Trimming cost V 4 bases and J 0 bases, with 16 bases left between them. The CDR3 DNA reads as TGCGCCAGCAGCCCGCGGGGGACAACCGGCTCCTACAATGAGCAGTTCTTC. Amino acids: CASSPRGTTGSYNEQFF.

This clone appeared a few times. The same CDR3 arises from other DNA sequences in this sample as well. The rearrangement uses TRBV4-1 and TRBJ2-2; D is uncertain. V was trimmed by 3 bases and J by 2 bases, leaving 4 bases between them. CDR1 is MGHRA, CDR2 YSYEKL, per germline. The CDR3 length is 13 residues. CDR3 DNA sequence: TGCGCCAGCAGCCAGACAAACACCGGGGAGCTGTTTTTT. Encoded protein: CASSQTNTGELFF.

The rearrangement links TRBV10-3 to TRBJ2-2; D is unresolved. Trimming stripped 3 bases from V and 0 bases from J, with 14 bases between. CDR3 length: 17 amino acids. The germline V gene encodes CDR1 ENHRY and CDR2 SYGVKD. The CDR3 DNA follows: TGTGCCATCAGTGACCCGGGTCTTGGCGCGAACACCGGGGAGCTGTTTTTT. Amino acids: CAISDPGLGANTGELFF.

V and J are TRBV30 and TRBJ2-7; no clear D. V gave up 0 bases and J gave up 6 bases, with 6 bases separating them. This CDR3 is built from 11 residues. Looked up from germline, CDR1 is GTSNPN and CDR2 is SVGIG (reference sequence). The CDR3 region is CAWSVQVEQYF. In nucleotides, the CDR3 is TGTGCCTGGAGTGTGCAGGTCGAGCAGTACTTC.

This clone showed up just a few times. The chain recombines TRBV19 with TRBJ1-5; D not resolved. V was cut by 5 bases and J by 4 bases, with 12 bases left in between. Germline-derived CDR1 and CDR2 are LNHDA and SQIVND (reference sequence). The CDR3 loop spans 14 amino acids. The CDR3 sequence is CASSPVSVNQPQHF. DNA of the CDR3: TGTGCCAGTAGTCCTGTAAGCGTTAATCAGCCCCAGCATTTT.

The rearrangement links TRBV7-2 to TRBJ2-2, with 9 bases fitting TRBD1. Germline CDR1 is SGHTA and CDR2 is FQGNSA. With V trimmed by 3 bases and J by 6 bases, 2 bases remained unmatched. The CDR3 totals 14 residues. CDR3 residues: CASSFTGGPGELFF. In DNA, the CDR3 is TGTGCCAGCAGCTTTACAGGGGGCCCCGGGGAGCTGTTTTTT. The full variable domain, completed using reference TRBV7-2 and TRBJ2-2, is GAGVSQSPSNKVTEKGKDVELRCDPISGHTALYWYRQSLGQGLEFLIYFQGNSAPDKSGLPSDRFSAERTGGSVSTLTIQRTQQEDSAVYLCASSFTGGPGELFFGEGSRLTVL.

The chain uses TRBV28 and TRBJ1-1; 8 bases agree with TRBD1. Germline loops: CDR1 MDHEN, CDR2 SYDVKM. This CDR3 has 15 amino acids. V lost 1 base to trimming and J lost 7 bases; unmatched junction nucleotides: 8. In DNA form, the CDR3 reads TGTGCCAGCAGTTTATCGGACAGGGCGTCTGGTGAAGCTTTCTTT. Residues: CASSLSDRASGEAFF. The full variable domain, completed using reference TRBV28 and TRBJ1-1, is DVKVTQSSRYLVKRTGEKVFLECVQDMDHENMFWYRQDPGLGLRLIYFSYDVKMKEKGDIPEGYSVSREKKERFSLILESASTNQTSMYLCASSLSDRASGEAFFGQGTRLTVV.

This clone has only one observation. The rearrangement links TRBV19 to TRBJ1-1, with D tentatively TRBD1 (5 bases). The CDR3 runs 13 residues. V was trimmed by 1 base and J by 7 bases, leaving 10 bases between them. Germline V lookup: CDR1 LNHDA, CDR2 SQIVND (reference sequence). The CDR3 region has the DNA TGTGCCAGTAGTATAGCCCAGGGCGGTGAAGCTTTCTTT. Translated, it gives CASSIAQGGEAFF.

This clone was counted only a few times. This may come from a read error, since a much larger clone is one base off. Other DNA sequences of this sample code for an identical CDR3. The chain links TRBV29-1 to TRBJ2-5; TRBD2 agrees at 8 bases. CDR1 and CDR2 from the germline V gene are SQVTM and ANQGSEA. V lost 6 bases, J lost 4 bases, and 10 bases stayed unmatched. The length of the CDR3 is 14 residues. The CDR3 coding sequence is TGCAGCGTGGGGGGCCCGGGGGGGGGAGAGACCCAGTACTTC. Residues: CSVGGPGGGETQYF.

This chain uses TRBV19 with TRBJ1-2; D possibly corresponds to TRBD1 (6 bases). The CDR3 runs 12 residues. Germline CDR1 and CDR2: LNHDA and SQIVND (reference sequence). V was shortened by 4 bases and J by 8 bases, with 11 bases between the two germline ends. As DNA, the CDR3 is TGTGCCAGTAGTACGGCAGGGGACGGCTACACCTTC. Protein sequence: CASSTAGDGYTF.